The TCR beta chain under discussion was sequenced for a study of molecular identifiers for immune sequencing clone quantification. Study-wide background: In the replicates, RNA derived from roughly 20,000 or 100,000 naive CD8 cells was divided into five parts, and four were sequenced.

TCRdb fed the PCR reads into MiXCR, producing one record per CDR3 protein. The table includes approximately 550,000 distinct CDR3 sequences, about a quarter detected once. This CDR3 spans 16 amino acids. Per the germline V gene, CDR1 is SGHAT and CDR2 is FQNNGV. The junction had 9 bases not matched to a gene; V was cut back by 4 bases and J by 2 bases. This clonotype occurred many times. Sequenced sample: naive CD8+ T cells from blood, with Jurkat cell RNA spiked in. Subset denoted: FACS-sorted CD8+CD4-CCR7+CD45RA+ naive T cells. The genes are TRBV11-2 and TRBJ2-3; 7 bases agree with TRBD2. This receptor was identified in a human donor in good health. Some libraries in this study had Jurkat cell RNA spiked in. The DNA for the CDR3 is TGTGCCAGCAGCTCTGCAGCGGGATTTCTCACAGATACGCAGTATTTT. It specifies CASSSAAGFLTDTQYF.